Presented here are 15 T cell receptor beta chains from one specimen sequenced in a study of blood T cell repertoires in COVID-19. Some clones are missing from TCRdb's copy, which holds only in-frame ones; the method was immunoSEQ multiplex PCR. The profile shows about 310,000 clones, roughly 85% of them singletons. The sequencing input was PBMCs or T cells enriched from blood (not recorded which). These receptors all stem from a woman aged 25 to 39 who had been exposed to COVID-19.

About this clone: The junction departs from the called germline gene at one end, perhaps through a read error. The gene calls are TRBV7-7 and TRBJ2-7, with 8 bases lining up with TRBD2. The germline CDR1 and CDR2 sequences are SSHAT and FNYEAQ (reference sequence). CDR3 size: 15 residues. CDR3 residues: CASSLDASSGNEQYF. CDR3 coding DNA: TGTGCTAGCAGCTTAGATGCGAGTAGCGGGAACGAGCAGTACTTC.

This clone was observed once. This chain connects TRBV19 to TRBJ1-1; TRBD1 is a possible D gene (5 bases). Trimming cost V 6 bases and J 0 bases, with 8 bases left between them. CDR3 length: 13 amino acids. Germline CDR1 is LNHDA and CDR2 is SQIVND (reference sequence). This CDR3 reads CASRGLMNTEAFF. As DNA, the CDR3 is TGTGCCAGTAGGGGGCTGATGAACACTGAAGCTTTCTTT.

The gene calls are TRBV6-5 and TRBJ2-1; the D gene is possibly TRBD2 (6 bases). Germline values: CDR1 MNHEY, CDR2 SVGAGI. CDR3 size: 14 residues. With 6 bases removed from V and 2 bases from J, the gap between germline ends came to 11 bases. The chain's CDR3 is CASRASGAYNEQFF. The CDR3, as DNA: TGTGCCAGCAGAGCGTCGGGGGCCTACAATGAGCAGTTCTTC.

The chain links TRBV6-5 to TRBJ1-4; 7 bases fit TRBD1. Per the germline V gene, CDR1 is MNHEY and CDR2 is SVGAGI. The junction had 4 bases not matched to a gene; V was cut back by 7 bases and J by 8 bases. This CDR3 has 12 amino acids. The CDR3 nucleotides are TGTGCCAGCACCCCGGACAGGGAAAAACTGTTTTTT. It encodes CASTPDREKLFF.

V is TRBV11-2 and J is TRBJ2-1; 7 bases line up with TRBD2. Germline lookup yields CDR1 SGHAT and CDR2 FQNNGV. This CDR3 comprises 16 residues. V lost 0 bases, J lost 11 bases, and 13 bases stayed unmatched. Here the CDR3 DNA reads TGTGCCAGCAGCTTAGATTTAAGGACTAGTAAAAAGAAGCAGTTCTTC. Its translation is CASSLDLRTSKKKQFF.

The rearrangement uses TRBV29-1 and TRBJ2-6, with 8 bases lining up with TRBD1. With V trimmed by 5 bases and J by 0 bases, 9 bases remained unmatched. Germline V gives CDR1 SQVTM, CDR2 ANQGSEA. There are 17 residues in the CDR3. CDR3 protein: CSVSGQDLSSGANVLTF. The CDR3 DNA sequence: TGCAGCGTTTCGGGACAGGATCTCAGCTCTGGGGCCAACGTCCTGACTTTC.

This clone was seen once. The chain links TRBV28 to TRBJ1-5, with 8 nucleotides matching TRBD1. This CDR3 has 14 residues. J lost 3 bases, V lost 3 bases, and 1 base had no gene match. Germline V lookup: CDR1 MDHEN, CDR2 SYDVKM. CDR3 residues: CASSLTGDNQPQHF. For the CDR3, the DNA is TGTGCCAGCAGTTTGACAGGGGACAATCAGCCCCAGCATTTT.

This sequence joins TRBV27 and TRBJ2-1; 9 bases map to TRBD2. Germline CDR1 reads MNHEY; CDR2 reads SMNVEV (reference sequence). The CDR3 extends over 16 amino acids. V shed 8 bases, J shed 8 bases, and the junction held 16 bases outside the gene matches. CDR3 in DNA: TGTGCCAGCTCTAGTCGTTCTGGGACTAGCCCACATGAGCAGTTCTTC. Amino acids: CASSSRSGTSPHEQFF.

A single count supports this clone. V and J are TRBV25-1 and TRBJ1-1; 10 bases line up with TRBD1. The CDR3 length is 15 residues. J gave up 1 base and V 8 bases, and 7 bases lay outside the gene matches. The germline gives CDR1 MGHDK, CDR2 SYGVNS. The CDR3 DNA reads TGTGCCAGCGGGGACAGGGGCCGCGCGAACACTGAAGCTTTCTTT. Its translation: CASGDRGRANTEAFF.

CDR3 protein: CASNTLTGGQFF. CDR3 in DNA: TGTGCCAGCAACACCCTAACCGGGGGGCAGTTCTTC. The chain joins TRBV12-3 or TRBV12-4 to TRBJ2-1, with D maybe TRBD2 (6 bases). Trimming cost V 7 bases and J 12 bases, with 16 bases left between them. The CDR3 has 12 residues.

The CDR3 protein is CASSLPQGYLSGNTIYF. CDR3 DNA: TGTGCCAGCAGCCTGCCCCAGGGATACCTCTCTGGAAACACCATATATTTT. This sequence joins TRBV14 and TRBJ1-3, with a weak D call TRBD1 (5 bases). The germline V gene has CDR1 SGHDN and CDR2 FVKESK. V was trimmed by 4 bases and J by 0 bases, leaving 16 bases between them. CDR3 length: 17 residues.

CDR3 bases: TGCGCCAGCAGCCCGGGACAGTTTCCTAGCGGGCCCTCCTACGAGCAGTACTTC. Its translation: CASSPGQFPSGPSYEQYF. This chain joins TRBV5-1 and TRBJ2-7; the D gene is possibly TRBD2 (8 bases). This CDR3 is 18 amino acids long. Trimming took 4 bases from V and 0 from J, leaving 23 bases between them. The germline V gene has CDR1 SGHRS and CDR2 YFSETQ.

The chain joins TRBV18 to TRBJ2-1; 7 positions match TRBD2. CDR3 length equals 14 residues. Germline lookup yields CDR1 KGHSH and CDR2 LQKENI. V lost 2 bases and J lost 6; bases outside the gene matches: 4. The CDR3 region is CASSPGTGGNEQFF. The CDR3 region has the DNA TGTGCCAGCTCACCAGGGACGGGGGGCAATGAGCAGTTCTTC.

This clone was counted between two and nine times. The rearrangement uses TRBV2 and TRBJ1-3, with D hard to call. This CDR3 has 13 amino acids. V was shortened by 2 bases and J by 4 bases, with 6 bases between the two germline ends. Germline CDR1 and CDR2: SNHLY and FYNNEI. The CDR3 here is CASSESGGNTIYF. The CDR3 DNA reads TGTGCCAGCAGTGAATCGGGAGGAAACACCATATATTTT.

The J gene is TRBJ1-5, the V gene TRBV5-1, with TRBD1 identical over 7 bases. Germline CDR1 reads SGHRS; CDR2 reads YFSETQ. V trimming: 2 bases; J trimming: 4 bases; junction bases outside the gene matches: 3. This CDR3 is built from 14 residues. In DNA, the CDR3 is TGCGCCAGCAGCTTATCGACAGGGAATCAGCCCCAGCATTTT. As protein: CASSLSTGNQPQHF.